Presented here are 4 T cell receptor beta chains from one specimen sequenced in a study of CD8 T cell repertoires and HIV-1 epitope variants. Which antigens these TCRs recognize remains unknown. Libraries were prepared by immunoSEQ multiplex PCR; TCRdb keeps only in-frame clonotypes and omits some of them. The sample lists 2,500 to 3,000 clones; around 67% were seen once. Sequencing was done on a sample of cultured CD8+ T cells derived from PBMCs. The receptors were gathered from a male donor with HIV.

The chain combines TRBV27 with TRBJ1-2; TRBD1 matches 10 bases. The CDR3 is made up of 17 amino acids. The germline gives CDR1 MNHEY, CDR2 SMNVEV (reference sequence). With V trimmed by 0 bases and J by 5 bases, 9 bases remained unmatched. CDR3 DNA sequence: TGTGCCAGCAGTTTATCAGGGGGACAGGGGTTAGGATATGGCTACACCTTC. Translation gives CASSLSGGQGLGYGYTF.

The rearrangement joins TRBV6-5 to TRBJ1-1, with a weak D call TRBD1 (6 bases). Trimming took 7 bases from V and 1 from J, leaving 16 bases between them. The CDR3 spans 15 residues. The germline V gene has CDR1 MNHEY and CDR2 SVGAGI. This CDR3 reads CASIEGGAANTEAFF. CDR3 nucleotide sequence: TGTGCCAGCATCGAGGGGGGGGCGGCGAACACTGAAGCTTTCTTT.

The chain links TRBV4-2 to TRBJ2-1, with 8 bases lining up with TRBD2. Germline CDR1 LGHNA, CDR2 YNFKEQ. The CDR3 is 16 residues long. The V and J ends lost 0 bases and 13 bases, in that order; junction bases with no gene match: 14. For the CDR3, the DNA is TGTGCCAGCAGCCAAGATCAGCAAAGGAGCGGGAGAGAACAGTTCTTC. Its protein is CASSQDQQRSGREQFF.

The sample holds a few counts of this clone. The chain is built from TRBV7-2 and TRBJ2-5, with 11 positions matching TRBD2. Losses at the gene ends were 5 bases for V and 5 bases for J; bases not matched to a gene: 10. In germline, CDR1 is SGHTA, CDR2 FQGNSA. The CDR3 covers 16 residues. The CDR3 region is CASSVLAGETEETQYF. For the CDR3, the DNA is TGTGCCAGCAGCGTACTAGCGGGGGAGACGGAGGAGACCCAGTACTTC.